This is a list of T cell receptor beta chains from one sample in a study of cytomegalovirus exposure and HLA in healthy donors. This table comes from immunoSEQ multiplex PCR, and its TCRdb copy is limited to in-frame clones, with some not included. The top ten clones hold around 1.7% of a sample with approximately 120,000 clones, around 96% of them seen once. The specimen was PBMCs. The receptors were sampled from a man younger than 35 in good health and CMV-seronegative. Each CDR3 is given with its conserved first and last residue. The order of the fields is clone size, V gene, CDR3 protein. Some rows have no size entry. The others give once, few or many, or a class for an expanded clone.

. TRBV10-3 CAIGPSGTNQPQHF
. TRBV7-2 CASSLGTGRNEKLFF
. TRBV7-9 CASSRDSKGEQYF
. TRBV4-3 CASSPGAWNTGELFF
few TRBV4-3 CASSQEYRQGENEQYF
. TRBV7-9 CASSFPGQFQPQHF
. TRBV27 CASSPDRGWTEAFF
. TRBV7-6 CASSTRGQGPGNTIYF
. TRBV27 CASSETSGAYNEQFF
. TRBV29-1 CSVDGTSGYNEQFF
once TRBV28 CASLLTGIGGYTF
. TRBV5-4 CASNDPDRNTEAFF
. TRBV5-1 CASRTGGLRNGDTQYF
. TRBV7-8 CASSLSGETQYF
once TRBV10-3 CAISRALTSGRAGEQFF
. TRBV9 CASSVSPSLEGEASVLAEAFF
. TRBV27 CASALQGARQFF
. TRBV5-4 CASSWGQITDTQYF
. TRBV5-6 CASSLGTGLLEQYF